This is a list of T cell receptor beta chains from one sample in a study of blood T cells in healthy people across ages. TCRdb recomputed calls from the 5' RACE reads with MiXCR, one row per CDR3 protein. Here the sample spans approximately 810,000 distinct CDR3 sequences, 25% to 30% being singletons. Sequencing was carried out using blood. These receptors were taken from a woman older than 75 in good health. The CDR3 runs from the conserved cysteine through the conserved F or W. A D gene is named only where the DNA matches it firmly. Expanded clones are given a class, and other clones once, few, many or no size at all.

clone size | J gene | D gene | V gene | CDR3 protein | CDR3 DNA
few | TRBJ2-7 | TRBD1 | TRBV28 | CASSSQGVSYEQYF | TGTGCCAGCAGTTCTCAGGGGGTCTCCTACGAGCAGTACTTC
- | TRBJ1-5 | TRBD1 | TRBV20-1 | CSAGRQGRGNQPQHF | TGCAGTGCCGGGAGACAGGGAAGAGGCAATCAGCCCCAGCATTTT
many | TRBJ1-2 | TRBD1 | TRBV7-2 | CASSLADRPNYGYTF | TGTGCCAGCAGCTTAGCGGACAGGCCCAACTATGGCTACACCTTC
- | TRBJ2-5 | - | TRBV7-9 | CASSETGYNEQYF | TGTGCCAGCAGCGAAACAGGATACAATGAGCAGTACTTC
many | TRBJ1-4 | - | TRBV7-9 | CASSFQGGVGEKLFF | TGTGCCAGCAGCTTTCAGGGCGGAGTTGGTGAAAAACTGTTTTTT
- | TRBJ2-5 | TRBD2 | TRBV12-3/TRBV12-4 | CASSSSGGIISEQYF | TGTGCCAGCAGCTCGAGCGGGGGGATTATCAGTGAGCAGTACTTC
- | TRBJ1-1 | TRBD1 | TRBV15 | CATSPTGGFTEAFF | TGTGCCACTTCCCCAACAGGGGGTTTCACTGAAGCTTTCTTT
few | TRBJ2-1 | - | TRBV5-1 | CASSLERGGGNNEQFF | TGCGCCAGCAGCTTGGAAAGGGGGGGTGGTAACAATGAGCAGTTCTTC
many | TRBJ2-1 | TRBD2 | TRBV11-2 | CASNSLGGWGLAGEKEQFF | TGTGCCAGCAACTCCCTTGGGGGCTGGGGACTAGCGGGGGAAAAAGAGCAGTTCTTC
many | TRBJ1-4 | - | TRBV20-1 | CSAPKDGRGKLFF | TGCAGTGCTCCAAAAGACGGACGAGGAAAACTGTTTTTT
- | TRBJ1-2 | - | TRBV7-2 | CASGTPGAFWGYIF | TGTGCCAGCGGCACCCCGGGAGCTTTTTGGGGCTACATCTTC
many | TRBJ2-1 | TRBD1 | TRBV12-3/TRBV12-4 | CASSLMGQGKNEQFF | TGTGCCAGCAGTTTAATGGGACAGGGTAAGAATGAGCAGTTCTTC
few | TRBJ2-5 | - | TRBV12-3/TRBV12-4 | CASSQAPGSRYF | TGTGCCAGCAGTCAAGCCCCGGGGAGCCGGTACTTC